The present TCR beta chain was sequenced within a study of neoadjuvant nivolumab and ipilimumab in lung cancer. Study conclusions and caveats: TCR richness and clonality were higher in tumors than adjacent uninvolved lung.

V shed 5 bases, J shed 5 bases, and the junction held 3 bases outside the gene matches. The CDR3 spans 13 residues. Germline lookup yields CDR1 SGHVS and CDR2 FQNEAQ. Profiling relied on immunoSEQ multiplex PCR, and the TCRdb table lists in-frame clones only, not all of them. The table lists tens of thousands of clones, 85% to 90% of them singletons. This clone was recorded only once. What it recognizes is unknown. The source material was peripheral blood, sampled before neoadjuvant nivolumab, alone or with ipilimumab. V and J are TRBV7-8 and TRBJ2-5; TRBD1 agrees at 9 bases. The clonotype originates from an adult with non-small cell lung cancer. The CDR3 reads CASSRDRGETQYF. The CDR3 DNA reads TGTGCCAGCAGCCGAGACAGGGGGGAGACCCAGTACTTC.